This T cell receptor beta chain was sequenced during a study of PD-L1 blockade in urothelial cancer (dated by TCRdb to between 2016 and 2019). Regarding the research as a whole: Therapy was started in about 2014 for all patients, and atezolizumab 1,200 mg was administered intravenously every 3 weeks. Over 28 patients had pretreatment blood TCR-seq, about 24 had at least one posttreatment blood collection, and about 24 had tumor TCR-seq. Whole exome sequencing and RNA sequencing of pretreatment tumors were performed alongside TCR sequencing in the same patients. About 90% of the 29 patients were identified as males with urothelial cancer of bladder origin, and a prior smoking history was reported by 18 of 29 patients. Blood samples gave median yields of around 150,000 T cells and 80,000 to 90,000 unique TCRs, along with a median clonality of around 0.08. Patients had an ECOG performance status of 0 or 1 and had received between 0 and 3 prior chemotherapy regimens. TCR sequencing covered pretreatment tumor samples and matched, serially collected peripheral blood taken before and after atezolizumab treatment. Durable clinical benefit was achieved by nine patients and was not achieved by 20 patients. Durable clinical benefit was defined as progression-free survival longer than 6 months, and TCR features were also tested against progression-free and overall survival. Blood samples were analyzed at 3 weeks after treatment start (second dose) and at 6 weeks after treatment start. The study was an exploratory multi-omic analysis of somatic, immune and clinical correlates of response to PD-L1 blockade with atezolizumab in urothelial cancer. What the work shows at the level of the full study, not this receptor alone: Greater expansion of tumor-associated TCR clones in peripheral blood 3 weeks after the start of treatment was observed in patients with durable benefit (n of about 20, p = 0.022). Because the sample size was small (n ≈ 27) and many exploratory analyses were performed, the results are intended to be hypothesis-generating. A pretreatment peripheral blood TCR clonality below the median was linked to improved progression-free and overall survival.

This specimen's time point label, interpreted: peripheral blood 6 weeks after treatment start. The cohort included about 29 patients with locally advanced or metastatic urothelial carcinoma who were treated at Memorial Sloan Kettering on a trial protocol. Peripheral blood mononuclear cells were collected pretreatment and during treatment, at between 1 and 8 total time points per patient. The Qiagen DNeasy Blood extraction kit was used to purify genomic DNA from total PBMCs and tumor samples. PBMCs were collected pretreatment and during treatment, and were isolated and stored as previously described. Each PCR received spiked-in synthetic TCR analog templates so that absolute template abundance could be estimated from read counts. The immunoSEQ assay was used to amplify TCRbeta CDR3 regions from genomic DNA with bias-controlled V and J gene primers. Rearranged TCRbeta segments were sequenced at approximately 20X coverage. In the paper's pipeline: Clustering was used to correct sequencing errors, and CDR3s were annotated against IMGT to assign V, D and J genes. Only productive TCRbeta rearrangements were used in downstream analyses, excluding out-of-frame or stop-codon sequences. Clonality was computed as one minus Shannon entropy normalized by the log of the number of unique productive sequences. Clones differing between time points or between blood and tumor were identified using Fisher's exact test with Benjamini-Hochberg correction, with an adjusted p below 0.01 applied as the threshold. What TCRdb holds here is the immuneACCESS table cut down to in-frame rearrangements. Part of the clones is not present; checked against another copy, under half of the missing clones reflect an unresolved V gene, and the others are unexplained. The V and J calls and the clone size are those of that table, but D and trimming were determined from the DNA. The sample table contains some 48,000 clones; only one count was recorded for around 88% of them. The top ten hold more than 9% of the sample.

In regard to this clone: The antigen this receptor binds is unknown. Base qualities are not at hand, and no much larger clone is one base apart.

The cysteine opens and the phenylalanine closes a CDR3 of 13 amino acids. The read is trimmed to its CDR3 DNA, 39 bases read in frame from base 1. CDR1 and CDR2 are read off the germline V gene as KGHSH and LQKENI. Deletion took 6 bases off V and 5 bases off J, with a span of 13 bases between the germline ends. This TCR was recovered from a man in his fifties or sixties with urothelial cancer. Material: PBMCs, obtained around atezolizumab (anti-PD-L1) treatment. The chain joins TRBV18 to TRBJ1-1; TRBD1 could be the D gene, as 6 bases match. CDR3 protein: CASSESGETEAFF. The DNA sequence follows: TGTGCCAGCTCGGAATCAGGGGAAACTGAAGCTTTCTTT.